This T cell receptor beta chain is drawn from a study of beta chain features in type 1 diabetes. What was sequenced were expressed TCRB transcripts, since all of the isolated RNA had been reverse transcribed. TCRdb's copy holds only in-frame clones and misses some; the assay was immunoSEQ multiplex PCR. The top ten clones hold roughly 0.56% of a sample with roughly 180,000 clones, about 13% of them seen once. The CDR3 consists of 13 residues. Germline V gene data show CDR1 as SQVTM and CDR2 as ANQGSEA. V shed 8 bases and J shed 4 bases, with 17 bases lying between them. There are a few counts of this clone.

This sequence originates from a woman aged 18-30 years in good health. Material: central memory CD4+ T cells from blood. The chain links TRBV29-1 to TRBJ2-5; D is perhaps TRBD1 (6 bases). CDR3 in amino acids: CSLIGQYGETQYF. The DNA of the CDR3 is TGCAGCCTCATCGGACAGTACGGAGAGACCCAGTACTTC.